One and the same sample provided the 9 T cell receptor beta chains below, sequenced in a study of T cell repertoires in cytomegalovirus infection. A single record per CDR3 protein comes from TCRdb applying MiXCR to the reads. The table lists under 800,000 distinct CDR3 sequences, less than 25% of them singletons. Sequencing was done on a sample of CD8+ T cells from PBMCs. The source of these receptors is a human donor in good health (CMV status not recorded). Some clones in this sample may be carry-over from other donors' samples.

This clonotype was seen ten or more times. The chain links TRBV6-2 or TRBV6-3 to TRBJ2-7; D is unresolved. The CDR3 is made up of 14 amino acids. Trimming cost V 7 bases and J 1 base, with 14 bases left between them. Germline V gene lookup returns CDR1 MNHEY and CDR2 SVGEGT. The CDR3 spells CASKDDGQSYEQYF. DNA of the CDR3: TGTGCCAGCAAGGACGACGGGCAGTCCTACGAGCAGTACTTC.

Comment on this clonotype: Its ends do not fully match the called genes, so a read error is possible. V and J are TRBV20-1 and TRBJ2-2; maybe TRBD2 (6 bases). There are 13 residues in the CDR3. The germline CDR1 and CDR2 sequences are DFQATT and SNEGSKA (reference sequence). CDR3 in amino acids: CSADTEDTGGLFF. DNA of the CDR3: TGCAGTGCCGACACCGAAGACACCGGGGGGCTGTTTTTT.

This clonotype showed up just a few times. A junction boundary mismatches the germline segment, possibly from a read error. This chain joins TRBV10-3 and TRBJ1-5; 7 bases match TRBD1. This CDR3 spans 13 amino acids. Germline lookup yields CDR1 ENHRY and CDR2 SYGVKD. CDR3 DNA sequence: TGTGCCACCGGGACAGCTAGCGATCAGCCCCAGCATTTT. The encoded protein is CATGTASDQPQHF.

As concerns this clonotype: Since the CDR3 does not end with the conserved phenylalanine or tryptophan, this likely comes from a read error. The chain links TRBV7-3 to TRBJ2-4; D gene ambiguous. CDR1 is SGHTA, CDR2 FQGTGA, per germline. Trimming stripped 4 bases from V and 1 base from J, with 8 bases between. This CDR3 is 14 amino acids long. The CDR3 region is CASSSLPAKNIQYC. As DNA, the CDR3 is TGTGCCAGCAGCTCCCTTCCGGCCAAAAACATTCAGTACTGC.

The genes are TRBV7-8 and TRBJ2-6; 12 bases fit TRBD2. The trim removed 5 bases at V and 0 bases at J, leaving 5 bases unmatched. In germline, CDR1 is SGHVS, CDR2 FQNEAQ. This CDR3 spans 18 amino acids. CDR3 in amino acids: CASSHTSGGSSGANVLTF. CDR3 bases: TGTGCCAGCAGCCATACTAGCGGGGGGTCCTCTGGGGCCAACGTCCTGACTTTC.

The J gene is TRBJ1-2, the V gene TRBV20-1, with 8 positions matching TRBD1. The J segment lost 3 bases and the V segment lost 1 base, leaving 10 bases of the junction unmatched. The CDR3 length is 16 residues. Looked up from germline, CDR1 is DFQATT and CDR2 is SNEGSKA (reference sequence). The CDR3 DNA is TGCAGTGCTAGAGCACCCCGAGGACAGGGCGACTATGGCTACACCTTC. As protein: CSARAPRGQGDYGYTF.

The chain joins TRBV12-3 or TRBV12-4 to TRBJ2-5; tentatively, D is TRBD2 (7 bases). The ends were cut back, 7 bases at V and 5 bases at J, with 23 bases in the middle. The CDR3 has 16 residues. The CDR3 is CASIPEMWGGRETQYF. The CDR3 DNA is TGTGCCAGCATCCCCGAGATGTGGGGGGGCCGGGAGACCCAGTACTTC.

The chain couples TRBV7-6 to TRBJ1-2, with 7 bases matching TRBD1. The CDR3 runs 14 residues. Unmatched junction bases numbered 11, after V lost 6 bases and J lost 7 bases. CDR1 and CDR2 (germline): SGHVS, FNYEAQ. DNA for the CDR3: TGTGCCAGCAGATGGGACAGAATGTATAGTGGCTACACCTTC. This sequence encodes CASRWDRMYSGYTF.

As concerns this clonotype: This may be a read error: a much more frequent sequence differs by one nucleotide. The chain carries TRBV2 and TRBJ1-3; 7 bases are a match to TRBD1. This CDR3 has 14 residues. Germline CDR1 and CDR2: SNHLY and FYNNEI. The CDR3 DNA reads as TGTGCCAACAGTACAGGGGACTCTGGAAACACCATATATTTT. This sequence encodes CANSTGDSGNTIYF.